Listed below are T cell receptor beta chains from one sample, sequenced in a study of cytomegalovirus exposure and HLA in healthy donors. The protocol was immunoSEQ multiplex PCR, while the TCRdb copy is restricted to in-frame clones and leaves out a portion. The data hold approximately 61,000 clones, with 78% observed a single time. Specimen: PBMCs. The origin of the receptors is a man aged 18 to 29 in good health and CMV-seropositive. CDR3s include the opening cysteine and the closing phenylalanine or tryptophan. A D gene is named only where the DNA matches it firmly. Some rows have no size entry. The others give once, few or many, or a class for an expanded clone.

size | D | J | V | DNA | CDR3
- | TRBD1 | TRBJ2-7 | TRBV6-5 | TGTGCCAGCAGCCGGGGGGGGACAGGGGATTACGAGCAGTACTTC | CASSRGGTGDYEQYF
- | TRBD1 | TRBJ1-6 | TRBV7-9 | TGTGCCAGCAGCCCGGACAGGGAGAATTCACCCCTCCACTTT | CASSPDRENSPLHF
- | TRBD2 | TRBJ2-5 | TRBV2 | TGTGCCAGCCCGGTGGGGCGGGAGGAACCCGGCGGGGCGACCCAGTACTTC | CASPVGREEPGGATQYF
few | - | TRBJ1-4 | TRBV4-2 | TGTGCCAGCAGCTCGCACCGGACTGGTAATGAAAAACTGTTTTTT | CASSSHRTGNEKLFF
- | - | TRBJ2-3 | TRBV30 | TGTGCCGGGTCCAGGGGAGCTGTCACAGATACGCAGTATTTT | CAGSRGAVTDTQYF
- | - | TRBJ2-1 | TRBV5-1 | TGCGCCAGCAGCTTGACGGCTAGCCCCTACAATGAGCAGTTCTTC | CASSLTASPYNEQFF
- | - | TRBJ1-5 | TRBV28 | TGTGCCAGCAGTGAACGGGCAGGGAGCAATCAGCCCCAGCATTTT | CASSERAGSNQPQHF
- | - | TRBJ1-2 | TRBV15 | TGTGCCACCAGCAGCGAATACCTCACAAACTATGGCTACACCTTC | CATSSEYLTNYGYTF
- | - | TRBJ1-2 | TRBV5-1 | TGCGCCAGCAGCTTGGTAGACAGTAGCAATGGCTACACCTTC | CASSLVDSSNGYTF
- | TRBD1 | TRBJ2-7 | TRBV30 | TGTGCCGGAGACAGGGAATCCTACGAGCAGTACTTC | CAGDRESYEQYF
few | TRBD1 | TRBJ2-3 | TRBV6-1 | TGTGCCAGCAGGAGGGCAGGGGGACCTGTAGGGCAGTATTTT | CASRRAGGPVGQYF
- | TRBD1 | TRBJ1-5 | TRBV28 | TGTGCCAGCAGTTTAGCGACAGGGGGCAATCAGCCCCAGCATTTT | CASSLATGGNQPQHF
- | - | TRBJ2-1 | TRBV4-2 | TGTGCCAGCAGCCAAGATTCGTTGTACGCGAGTGATGAGCAGTTCTTC | CASSQDSLYASDEQFF
- | TRBD1 | TRBJ2-7 | TRBV15 | TGTGCCACCAGCGACGGGACAGGCGGGTCCTACGAGCAGTACTTC | CATSDGTGGSYEQYF
- | TRBD2 | TRBJ2-1 | TRBV28 | TGTGCCAGCAGCAAAGTAGCGGGGGCCTACAATGAGCAGTTCTTC | CASSKVAGAYNEQFF
- | TRBD1 | TRBJ2-7 | TRBV7-8 | TGTGCCAGCAGCTTAGACGGCGGGGACAGGGGAGGTGAGCAGTACTTC | CASSLDGGDRGGEQYF
- | TRBD2 | TRBJ2-3 | TRBV29-1 | TGCAGCGTGAGGGGACTAGCCACAGATACGCAGTATTTT | CSVRGLATDTQYF
- | TRBD1 | TRBJ2-1 | TRBV29-1 | TGCAGCGTTGAAGACGGACAGGCCAGCTCCTACAATGAGCAGTTCTTC | CSVEDGQASSYNEQFF
- | TRBD1 | TRBJ2-5 | TRBV5-6 | TGTGCCAGCAGCCTGGGACAGGGAGAGATGCAAGAGACCCAGTACTTC | CASSLGQGEMQETQYF
- | - | TRBJ2-7 | TRBV5-4 | TGTGCCAGCAGCTTGTCGGGTCAGAAAGAGCAGTACTTC | CASSLSGQKEQYF
- | - | TRBJ2-5 | TRBV10-2 | TGCGCCAGCAGTGATAGTGCGACAGTCCAAGAGACCCAGTACTTC | CASSDSATVQETQYF
- | TRBD1 | TRBJ1-2 | TRBV5-1 | TGCGCCAGCAGCGCCGAGACAGGGCGGAGGGGCTACACCTTC | CASSAETGRRGYTF
once | - | TRBJ1-6 | TRBV18 | TGTGCCAGCTCCGGCTATAATTCACCCCTCCACTTT | CASSGYNSPLHF
- | - | TRBJ1-3 | TRBV18 | TGTGCCAGCTCACCACTAGAGGCGGGAAACACCATATATTTT | CASSPLEAGNTIYF
- | - | TRBJ2-3 | TRBV2 | TGTGCCAGCAGTCAAGGAGGCCCGTGGGATACGCAGTATTTT | CASSQGGPWDTQYF
few | - | TRBJ2-5 | TRBV7-6 | TGTGCCAGCAGTTACCAGGGTTCTCGAGAGACCCAGTACTTC | CASSYQGSRETQYF
few | TRBD2 | TRBJ2-1 | TRBV6-5 | TGTGCCAGCATGCCGGGGAGGGCCTCCAATGAGCAGTTCTTC | CASMPGRASNEQFF
- | - | TRBJ1-2 | TRBV2 | TGTGCCAGCAGTGAGGCAGAAAACTATGGCTACACCTTC | CASSEAENYGYTF
- | - | TRBJ1-1 | TRBV5-1 | TGCGCCAGCAGCCTGGACTATTTGGGTACTGAAGCTTTCTTT | CASSLDYLGTEAFF